The TCR beta chain under discussion was sequenced for a study of shared clonotypes between healthy human individuals. Using immunoSEQ multiplex PCR, the repertoire was profiled, and TCRdb retains in-frame clones only, with some absent. The sample has fewer than 600,000 clones, approximately 80% seen once; the top ten hold approximately 12%. Germline V CDR1 and CDR2: MGHDK, SYGVNS. This CDR3 is 14 amino acids long. Between the trimmed V and J ends, which lost 4 bases and 12 bases, there was a span of 18 bases. About this clone itself: Its antigen is as yet unknown.

Findings and caveats of the study: In this cohort, only blood was sampled, and tissue repertoires likely differ.

The material sequenced was PBMCs. The TCR comes from a woman aged 40 to 50 in good health. Some clones in this sample may be carry-over from other donors' samples. V is TRBV25-1 and J is TRBJ1-4, with D perhaps TRBD1 (5 bases). DNA of the CDR3: TGTGCCAGCAGTGGTCCAGGGACCGGTCATGAACTGTTTTTT. This encodes CASSGPGTGHELFF.